Presented here are 4 T cell receptor beta chains from one specimen sequenced in a study of molecular identifiers for immune sequencing clone quantification. MiXCR, run by TCRdb on the PCR reads, gives a single entry per CDR3 protein. The repertoire consists of about 640,000 distinct CDR3 sequences, with about 20% occurring once and the leading ten covering roughly 0.85%. The source material was naive CD8+ T cells from blood, with Jurkat cell RNA spiked in. Sample subset: FACS-sorted CD8+CD4-CCR7+CD45RA+ naive T cells. Receptor source: a human donor in good health. Some libraries in this study had Jurkat cell RNA spiked in.

As concerns this clonotype: The conserved final phenylalanine or tryptophan is absent from the CDR3, which likely points to a read error. The V and J genes are TRBV4-1 and TRBJ2-1; maybe TRBD1 (6 bases). Germline-derived CDR1 and CDR2 are MGHRA and YSYEKL. The V gene lost 3 bases and the J gene lost 7 bases, with 19 bases spanning the gap. The CDR3 loop spans 16 amino acids. CDR3 bases: TGCGCCAGCAGCCATGCCCGGGACAACAGGGTGAATGAGCAGTTCCTC. Translated: CASSHARDNRVNEQFL.

On this clonotype itself: This sequence may be a read error, since a much larger clone differs from it by one base. The CDR3 region has the DNA TGTGCCAGCAGCGTAGAAGGTTGGACTGAAGCTTTCTTT. The encoded protein is CASSVEGWTEAFF. The chain combines TRBV9 with TRBJ1-1, with no clear D. Germline V gene lookup returns CDR1 SGDLS and CDR2 YYNGEE. Trimming removed 0 bases from V and 5 bases from J, with 8 bases in between. The CDR3 runs to 13 residues.

This clonotype has a count of ten or more. The chain combines TRBV5-6 with TRBJ2-3; 8 nucleotides match TRBD1. Trimming removed 1 base from V and 4 bases from J; junction bases left unmatched: 5. The germline V gene encodes CDR1 SGHDT and CDR2 YYEEEE. This CDR3 is built from 15 residues. CDR3 DNA sequence: TGTGCCAGCAGCTTGCGGGCAGGGGGCTCAGATACGCAGTATTTT. It yields the protein CASSLRAGGSDTQYF.

A word on this clonotype: This may arise from a read error, as a much more abundant clone is one base away. The CDR3 does not close with the conserved phenylalanine or tryptophan, likely indicating a read error. The V and J genes are TRBV7-2 and TRBJ2-1; possibly TRBD1 for D (5 bases). The CDR3 is made up of 15 amino acids. Germline V gene lookup returns CDR1 SGHTA and CDR2 FQGNSA. Trimming pared 5 bases from V and 8 bases from J, leaving 19 bases between. The CDR3, as DNA: TGTGCCAGCAGCCCAGGACATCACGGCCTGGATGAGCAGTTCCTC. Its protein is CASSPGHHGLDEQFL.